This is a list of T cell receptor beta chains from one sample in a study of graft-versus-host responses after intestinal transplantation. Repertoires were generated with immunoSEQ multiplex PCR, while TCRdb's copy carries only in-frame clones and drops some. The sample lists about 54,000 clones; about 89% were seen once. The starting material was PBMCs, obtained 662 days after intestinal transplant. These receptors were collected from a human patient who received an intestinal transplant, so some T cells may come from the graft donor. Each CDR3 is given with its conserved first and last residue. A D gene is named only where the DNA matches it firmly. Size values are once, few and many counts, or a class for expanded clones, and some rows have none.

TGTGCCAGCTCAAGGGACAGGGACTATGGCTACACCTTC	CASSRDRDYGYTF	TRBD1	TRBJ1-2	TRBV18	NA
TGTGCCACCAACTGGGGACAGGGATTAGATGAGCAGTTCTTC	CATNWGQGLDEQFF	TRBD1	TRBJ2-1	TRBV7-9	once
TGTGCAAGTCGCTTCGGACTCCGGCCCGAAGCTTTCTTT	CASRFGLRPEAFF	NA	TRBJ1-1	TRBV12-2	NA
TGCGCCAGCAGCTCAGGGGGAGATCAGCCCCAGCATTTT	CASSSGGDQPQHF	TRBD1	TRBJ1-5	TRBV10-2	NA
TGTGCCAGTGCCGCCAGCGGAGCCCAAGAGACCCAGTACTTC	CASAASGAQETQYF	NA	TRBJ2-5	TRBV6-1	once
TGTGCCAGCAGTGAACTCGCGGCAGCCGCTGGGGCCAACGTCCTGACTTTC	CASSELAAAAGANVLTF	NA	TRBJ2-6	TRBV6-1	NA
TGTGCCAGCAGCTTAGTAGGACAGGGCATATACTTGGGAGCTTTCTTT	CASSLVGQGIYLGAFF	TRBD1	TRBJ1-1	TRBV7-2	NA
TGTGCCAGCAGCGGAGGCGGTGATCTAGCGTACTACGAGCAGTACTTC	CASSGGGDLAYYEQYF	NA	TRBJ2-7	TRBV9	NA
TGTGCCAGCAGGATACAAAGCTCCTACAATGAGCAGTTCTTC	CASRIQSSYNEQFF	NA	TRBJ2-1	TRBV6-1	once
TGTGCCAGCAGCTCGCCCCTTAGAACCTCCTACGAGCAGTACTTC	CASSSPLRTSYEQYF	NA	TRBJ2-7	TRBV11-2	NA
TGTGCCAGCAGCCCAGTTCCTCCTCTGGGCTACACCTTC	CASSPVPPLGYTF	NA	TRBJ1-2	TRBV7-9	NA
TGTGCCAGCAGCTCCCTAAGTGGGAACAATGAGCAGTTCTTC	CASSSLSGNNEQFF	NA	TRBJ2-1	TRBV5-4	NA
TGCGCCAGCAGTGTCGGGACAGGGGGCTACGAGCAGTACTTC	CASSVGTGGYEQYF	TRBD1	TRBJ2-7	TRBV10-2	NA
TGCAGCGTTGGGGGGAACAATCAGCCCCAGCATTTT	CSVGGNNQPQHF	NA	TRBJ1-5	TRBV29-1	NA
TGTGCCAGCATAGGCCCCCGGGTAAATTCACCCCTCCACTTT	CASIGPRVNSPLHF	NA	TRBJ1-6	TRBV21-1	NA
TGTGCCAGCAGCCCCACCGTGGAGCCCTATGGCTACACCTTC	CASSPTVEPYGYTF	NA	TRBJ1-2	TRBV5-5	NA
TGCGCCAGCAGCTTGTTAGCAGGAATCTATGGCTACACCTTC	CASSLLAGIYGYTF	NA	TRBJ1-2	TRBV5-1	once
TGTGCCAGCAGCCCGGGACAGGTCTCTTCTGAAAAACTGTTTTTT	CASSPGQVSSEKLFF	TRBD1	TRBJ1-4	TRBV5-8	NA
TGTGCCAGCAGCACCCTTGGGGGTCTATCACCCCTCCACTTT	CASSTLGGLSPLHF	NA	TRBJ1-6	TRBV11-2	once
TGTGCCAGCAGTGACGCAAGATGGCCCTATGGCTACACCTTC	CASSDARWPYGYTF	NA	TRBJ1-2	TRBV6-4	few
TGTGCCAGCGGCTTGGTCACAAGGCGGGGGGGAGTCAATGAGCAGTTCTTC	CASGLVTRRGGVNEQFF	TRBD2	TRBJ2-1	TRBV11-3	NA
TGTGCCAGCTCACGGACAGAGGAAGAGACCCAGTACTTC	CASSRTEEETQYF	NA	TRBJ2-5	TRBV18	few
TGTGCCGGGAAGGGCAGCGGCTACGAGCAGTACTTC	CAGKGSGYEQYF	NA	TRBJ2-7	TRBV2	NA
TGTGCCAGCAGAGATCAGGGTAACTATGGCTACACCTTC	CASRDQGNYGYTF	NA	TRBJ1-2	TRBV2	NA
TGTGCCAGCGCTTCGGGACAGTCCTTGCGAGGTGGCTACACCTTC	CASASGQSLRGGYTF	TRBD1	TRBJ1-2	TRBV6-5	NA
TGTGCCAGCATTGGGGCTAGCGGGTTCGTGTTCCAAGAGACCCAGTACTTC	CASIGASGFVFQETQYF	TRBD2	TRBJ2-5	TRBV2	NA
TGTGCCACCAGCAGGAGGCAGCCTAGCAATCAGCCCCAGCATTTT	CATSRRQPSNQPQHF	NA	TRBJ1-5	TRBV15	NA
TGTGCCAGCAGCTTGCGAGGGGTACGGTACACTGAAGCTTTCTTT	CASSLRGVRYTEAFF	NA	TRBJ1-1	TRBV5-6	NA
TGCGCCAGCAGCTTGGCGGGGTGGACAGGGTTTATTGATGAGCAGTTCTTC	CASSLAGWTGFIDEQFF	TRBD1	TRBJ2-1	TRBV5-1	NA
TGTGCCAGTAGTATAGGACAGGGGAGTTCACCCCTCCACTTT	CASSIGQGSSPLHF	TRBD1	TRBJ1-6	TRBV19	NA
TGTGCCAGCTCACCAGCGGTAGTGAGCAATGAGCAGTTCTTC	CASSPAVVSNEQFF	NA	TRBJ2-1	TRBV18	NA
TGTGCCAGCACTTATGGGGGGCAGCCGCGGGATGGCTACACCTTC	CASTYGGQPRDGYTF	NA	TRBJ1-2	TRBV7-9	NA
TGTGCCAGCAGTGAAAGTACTAGCGGGGGAGAGCAGTACTTC	CASSESTSGGEQYF	TRBD2	TRBJ2-7	TRBV6-5	NA
TGTGCCAGCAGCGGACCCGAGGGGGGACGAAAACTGTTTTTT	CASSGPEGGRKLFF	NA	TRBJ1-4	TRBV9	NA
TGTGCCAGCAGTTTAGGAAGTCCAGGCGCCTACAATGAGCAGTTCTTC	CASSLGSPGAYNEQFF	NA	TRBJ2-1	TRBV6-5	NA
TGTGCCTGGAGTGTACAAGCGGGGGGGCAGCAGTACTTC	CAWSVQAGGQQYF	TRBD2	TRBJ2-7	TRBV30	NA
TGTGCCAGCAGCTTCCAACAGGGAGGCACTGAAGCTTTCTTT	CASSFQQGGTEAFF	NA	TRBJ1-1	TRBV7-9	NA
TGTGCCAGCAGCTCCGTCTGGAAGGCTGAAGCTTTCTTT	CASSSVWKAEAFF	NA	TRBJ1-1	TRBV7-2	NA
TGCGCCAGCAGCCAAAGCATTCAGGGTTTGGGCAATCAGCCCCAGCATTTT	CASSQSIQGLGNQPQHF	NA	TRBJ1-5	TRBV4-1	NA
TGTGCCAGCAACCGGGCCCCGGGGCGCCTTTTTAAACTTTGGGGCTACACCTTC	CASNRAPGRLFKLWGYTF	NA	TRBJ1-2	TRBV7-2	NA
TGTGCCATCAGTCTCACAGGGACTAATACTGAAGCTTTCTTT	CAISLTGTNTEAFF	NA	TRBJ1-1	TRBV10-3	once
TGCGCCAGCAGCTTGAGGAGCGGGGGCTCCTACGAGCAGTACTTC	CASSLRSGGSYEQYF	TRBD2	TRBJ2-7	TRBV5-1	NA
TGTGCCAGTAGTATTCCGGGAGCCAGCCCGCTAAGCGTCGAGCAGTACTTC	CASSIPGASPLSVEQYF	NA	TRBJ2-7	TRBV19	NA
TGCGCCAGCAGCCCGGGAAGGGAGTGGTCTGAAGCTTTCTTT	CASSPGREWSEAFF	NA	TRBJ1-1	TRBV5-1	NA
TGTGCCACCAGCAGAGCTCAACAGGGGAACTCTGGAAACACCATATATTTT	CATSRAQQGNSGNTIYF	TRBD1	TRBJ1-3	TRBV15	NA
TGTGCCAGCTCCGAGGGGGGGCGTAATGAAGCTTTCTTT	CASSEGGRNEAFF	NA	TRBJ1-1	TRBV18	NA
TGTGCCAGCAGCAAAACTAGCGGGGGGACCTACGAGCAGTACTTC	CASSKTSGGTYEQYF	TRBD2	TRBJ2-7	TRBV5-4	once
TGTGCCAGCAGCTCCTTAGCGGGGAGGACAGATACGCAGTATTTT	CASSSLAGRTDTQYF	TRBD2	TRBJ2-3	TRBV11-2	NA
TGTGCCAGCAGCTTGGATATTAGGACAGGGGGTCTTCGTGAAGCTTTCTTT	CASSLDIRTGGLREAFF	TRBD1	TRBJ1-1	TRBV5-6	NA
TGTGCCAGCAGCTTTGGGGGGACGGGACAGCCCCAGCATTTT	CASSFGGTGQPQHF	NA	TRBJ1-5	TRBV7-8	NA
TGCGCCAGCAGCTTGGCGGCCGACTCCTACGAGCAGTACTTC	CASSLAADSYEQYF	NA	TRBJ2-7	TRBV5-1	NA
TGTGCCAGCAGCCTAAGCGGGGGGTTGGAGGGGACCCAGTACTTC	CASSLSGGLEGTQYF	TRBD2	TRBJ2-5	TRBV5-6	NA
TGTGCCAGTAGTTGGGACCTCCCCGAGGACTATGGCTACACCTTC	CASSWDLPEDYGYTF	NA	TRBJ1-2	TRBV19	NA
TGTGCCAGCAGCCCTCAGAGGCGGGGAGAACGCAATGAGCAGTTCTTC	CASSPQRRGERNEQFF	NA	TRBJ2-1	TRBV4-2	NA
TGTGCCAGCAGTTACCAGGGGGCCGGGGAGCTGTTTTTT	CASSYQGAGELFF	TRBD1	TRBJ2-2	TRBV6-6	NA
TGTGCCAGCAGCCCCAAGGGCGGCACTGAAGCTTTCTTT	CASSPKGGTEAFF	NA	TRBJ1-1	TRBV5-5	NA
TGTGCCAGCAGCTTTTACTTAGGCACAGATACGCAGTATTTT	CASSFYLGTDTQYF	NA	TRBJ2-3	TRBV5-5	NA